These T cell receptor beta chains were read from a single sample in a study of PD-L1 blockade in urothelial cancer. Profiled with immunoSEQ multiplex PCR; TCRdb holds only in-frame clones, not every one. This sample has about 41,000 clones, with more than 75% found just once. The material sequenced was PBMCs, taken around atezolizumab (anti-PD-L1) treatment. The receptors derive from a man between 70 and 80 years old with urothelial cancer. Each CDR3 is given with its conserved first and last residue. The order of the fields is V gene, J gene, clone size, CDR3 protein. Only part of the rows carry a size: once, few, many, or a class if the clone is expanded.

>TRBV2|TRBJ2-3|-
CASSGTRDTQYF
>TRBV18|TRBJ2-2|-
CASSPKIANTGELFF
>TRBV2|TRBJ2-5|-
CASSEERLEETQYF
>TRBV2|TRBJ2-1|-
CASSDRQGTYNEQFF
>TRBV7-9|TRBJ1-5|-
CASSLGGPPQHF
>TRBV7-8|TRBJ1-3|-
CASSLDGRSGNTIYF
>TRBV30|TRBJ2-7|-
CAWSVTHYEQYF
>TRBV5-5|TRBJ1-1|few
CASSLHGSSEAFF
>TRBV5-1|TRBJ2-3|-
CASSLEASGSTDTQYF
>TRBV30|TRBJ2-2|-
CAWIPPGTGDTGELFF
>TRBV10-1|TRBJ2-3|-
CASSESRGTQYF
>TRBV28|TRBJ2-7|-
CASSFGTTGEQYF
>TRBV9|TRBJ1-1|-
CASSVATGGEAFF
>TRBV7-9|TRBJ2-3|-
CASELSGSTDTQYF
>TRBV5-5|TRBJ2-7|once
CASSLGPGDYEQYF
>TRBV18|TRBJ2-1|-
CASSQTGLAGGEQFF
>TRBV28|TRBJ2-2|-
CASLTSGGTGELFF
>TRBV28|TRBJ2-2|-
CASSPPQGAGITGELFF
>TRBV29-1|TRBJ2-5|-
CSVESVSRRQGSWQTQYF
>TRBV5-5|TRBJ1-2|-
CASSLAVRNYGYTF
>TRBV5-1|TRBJ2-3|-
CASMGFGTSGTDTQYF
>TRBV5-6|TRBJ2-2|-
CASSSLRENTGELFF
>TRBV7-9|TRBJ1-1|-
CASSSQGTEAFF
>TRBV12-5|TRBJ2-7|-
CASGLVRDRVVF
>TRBV28|TRBJ2-3|-
CASTTWGLAGGEGDTQYF
>TRBV29-1|TRBJ2-1|-
CSARRREGLVEQFF
>TRBV7-9|TRBJ2-7|-
CASSSTDREAEQYF
>TRBV5-1|TRBJ1-5|-
CASSLGQGSNQPQHF
>TRBV2|TRBJ2-2|-
CASSGTRGNGELFF
>TRBV5-1|TRBJ2-3|-
CASSFRTSGITDTQYF
>TRBV27|TRBJ1-2|-
CASSLSGGGKGLNYGYTF
>TRBV2|TRBJ2-7|-
CASSFDRDYEQYF
>TRBV5-1|TRBJ2-2|-
CASTEAGVRTGELFF
>TRBV19|TRBJ1-5|-
CASSFDRDSNQPQHF
>TRBV27|TRBJ1-5|-
CASSWSRGQPQHF
>TRBV7-3|TRBJ2-3|once
CASSPGGRLTDTQYF
>TRBV7-9|TRBJ2-1|-
CASSRRGDYNEQFF
>TRBV2|TRBJ1-5|-
CASSRGTEHQPQHF
>TRBV6-1|TRBJ2-5|-
CASSRVGETQYF
>TRBV5-1|TRBJ2-3|-
CASSRNPAGEMEDTQYF